The clone carrying this T cell receptor beta chain occurred a few times. Its target is not known. The data were taken from a study of human T cells and chemical hapten exposure. The wider study: Variation in per-sample TCR yields came mainly from small pooled library volume differences. Overall study findings and caveats: Alopecia in all donors means immunity may differ from healthy individuals.

In the library, unique molecular identifiers were attached to individual cDNA molecules. As originally analysed: Sampled TCR counts reached a median of approximately 94,000 per sample, with values ranging from 23,224 to 690,600. TCRdb itself ran the RACE reads through MiXCR, one entry per CDR3 protein. In this record, the V and J calls reflect TCRdb's handling and not the investigators' own analysis. Counted here are tens of thousands of distinct CDR3 sequences, over 10% occurring once; the ten biggest clones make up 4.5% to 6%. Time point specified: pre-sensitization, week 0. The sample's treatment: therapeutic diphenylcyclopropenone sensitization with weekly scalp DPC. Sequencing was performed on whole blood, taken in connection with sensitization to the hapten diphenylcyclopropenone (DPC). This receptor was obtained from a woman younger than 45 with alopecia areata. Some clones in this sample may be carry-over from other donors' samples.

This chain's CDR3 is CSVGGAFHSYNEQFF. In nucleotides, the CDR3 is TGCAGCGTTGGGGGGGCTTTCCACTCCTACAATGAGCAGTTCTTC. The V call is TRBV29-1, the J call TRBJ2-1; tentatively, D is TRBD1 or TRBD2 (6 bases each). CDR3 length: 15 residues. Trimming removed 4 bases from V and 0 bases from J, with 13 bases in between. The germline gives CDR1 SQVTM, CDR2 ANQGSEA.